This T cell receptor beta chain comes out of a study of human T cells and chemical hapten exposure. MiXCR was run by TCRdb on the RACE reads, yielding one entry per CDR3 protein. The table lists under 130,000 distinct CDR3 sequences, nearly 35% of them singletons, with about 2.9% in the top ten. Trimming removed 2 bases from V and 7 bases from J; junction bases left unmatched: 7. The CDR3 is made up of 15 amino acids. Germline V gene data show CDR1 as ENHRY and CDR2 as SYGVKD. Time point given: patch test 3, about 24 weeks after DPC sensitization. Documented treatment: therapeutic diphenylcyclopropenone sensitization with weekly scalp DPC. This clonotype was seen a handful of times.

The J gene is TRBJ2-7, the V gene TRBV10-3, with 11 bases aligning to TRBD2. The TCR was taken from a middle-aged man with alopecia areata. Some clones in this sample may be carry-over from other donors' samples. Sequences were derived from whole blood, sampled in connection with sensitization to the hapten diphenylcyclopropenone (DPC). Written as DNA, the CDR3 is TGTGCCATCAGTGAGGAGACTAGCGGGATGAGTGAGCAGTACGTC. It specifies CAISEETSGMSEQYV.